This TCR beta chain was identified in a study of blood T cell repertoires in COVID-19. The overall study: Acute and convalescent COVID-19 samples came from the United States, Italy and Spain.

Across 24 US areas, participants ranged in age from about 18 to 100 years. Participant-reported clinical history was the basis for cohort assignment. Original handling: Reference gene primer amplification yielded estimated nucleated cell counts. Assay used: immunoSEQ multiplex PCR; TCRdb lists only in-frame clones, some missing. V and J calls and clone size follow that table, whereas D and trimming were derived from the DNA. The sample holds fewer than 200,000 clones; 70% to 90% are singletons and the top ten take 4.4%. This TCR came from a woman in her fifties or sixties who had recovered from COVID-19. The source material was PBMCs or T cells enriched from blood (not recorded which).

This CDR3 is CASSEQPLNTEAFF. The CDR3 DNA sequence: TGTGCCAGCAGCGAACAGCCCCTGAACACTGAAGCTTTCTTT. This chain links TRBV7-2 with TRBJ1-1; D is unresolved. The germline V gene encodes CDR1 SGHTA and CDR2 FQGNSA. The V end lost 5 bases, the J end lost 0 bases, and 10 bases lay between the germline ends. CDR3 size: 14 residues.